This T cell receptor beta chain was identified in a study of cytomegalovirus exposure and HLA in healthy donors. About this clone: Its antigen is unidentified.

CDR1 is MNHEY, CDR2 SVGAGI, per germline. The CDR3 spans 15 residues. The junction had 6 bases not matched to a gene; V was cut back by 6 bases and J by 5 bases. PCR was performed using 60 Vbeta and 13 Jbeta primers. Assay used: immunoSEQ multiplex PCR; TCRdb lists only in-frame clones, some missing. The data contain 60,000 to 65,000 clones, 71% of them seen just once; the ten biggest clones take up approximately 23%. The study, taken as a whole, reports: DRB1 had the most TCR associations and HLA-C the fewest, a later analysis found, with rates varying by HLA locus.

The clonotype was recovered from a man over 45 in good health and CMV-seropositive. V gene TRBV6-5 combines with J gene TRBJ2-1; 11 bases map to TRBD2. Sequences were obtained from PBMCs. CDR3 DNA: TGTGCCAGCAGATTACTAGCGGGAGCCCACAATGAGCAGTTCTTC. Translation: CASRLLAGAHNEQFF.